This T cell receptor (beta chain) was sequenced for a study of regulatory T cells in long-lasting Graves disease. Study-level points and caveats: Repertoires from persistent disease leaned toward TRBV28, TRBJ1-2 and TRBJ2-5.

This clonotype was counted ten times or more. Its matching antigen is unknown. Time point defined: newly diagnosed GD, antithyroid drugs for less than 3 months. TCR sequences were obtained from RNA taken from PBMCs. Patient provenance is recorded as an endocrinology department in Xi'an, China. iRepertoire HTBI primers and Arm-PCR of CDR3 regions built TCR beta libraries. TCRdb called the multiplex PCR reads again in MiXCR, with one record for every CDR3 protein. This table has hundreds of thousands of distinct CDR3 sequences, about 16% appearing once. V dropped 5 bases and J dropped 7 bases, with 9 bases sitting between them. This CDR3 has 12 amino acids. The germline V gene has CDR1 SEHNR and CDR2 FQNEAQ (reference sequence). This sample also belongs to another study, concerning T cells in Graves' hyperthyroidism and ophthalmopathy. That report adds: By a 13 V-J model, ophthalmopathy was set apart from stable hyperthyroidism. Before onset, ophthalmopathy was predicted by the model a median around 6 months earlier.

The clonotype was recovered from a man aged 18 to 30 with Graves disease. The sequenced sample was peripheral blood mononuclear cells (PBMCs), obtained at new diagnosis, from a patient treated with antithyroid drugs. J is TRBJ2-1 and V is TRBV7-9, with a possible D match to TRBD1 (5 bases). The DNA for the CDR3 is TGTGCCAGCAGCATCAGGGATAATGAGCAGTTCTTC. Its protein is CASSIRDNEQFF.